Sequencing of this T cell receptor beta chain was carried out in a study of cytomegalovirus exposure and HLA in healthy donors (dated by TCRdb to 2015 to 2018). With respect to the entire study: According to a later analysis, the roughly 120 validation repertoires were produced on the same platform as the approximately 620 repertoires of the first cohort. Along with the approximately 670-subject first cohort, a separate validation cohort of 120 different subjects was used. The aim of the study was to test whether cataloging public T cell receptors could identify signatures of past pathogen exposure. To predict cytomegalovirus infection status, the study brought together high-throughput TCR immunosequencing, statistical association of individual TCRs with disease status, and machine learning.

In the germline V gene, CDR1 corresponds to SNHLY and CDR2 to FYNNEI. The CDR3, cysteine through phenylalanine, is 17 amino acids long. CDR3 DNA only is kept here, 51 bases in frame from base 1. At the junction V is shortened by 4 bases and J by 2 bases, with 19 bases in between. Donors formed part of the validation cohort, which comprised about 130 subjects and was distinct from the first cohort of 690 or so subjects. Overall results and qualifications from the work: Of the cluster scores, around 95% were above 0 in a later analysis, which found that TCRs clustered in the first cohort also tended to co-occur in the approximately 110 validation repertoires. According to the authors, the approach could potentially be generalized to other disease states and immunological phenotypes. The study listed approximately 150 TCR beta chains as associated with cytomegalovirus. Across donors, most TCR sequences were observed very rarely, whereas some public TCRs were present in many individuals. Cytomegalovirus status was reported to be diagnosed by the classifier with high specificity and sensitivity in both the original and validation cohorts. Three of the identified cytomegalovirus-associated TCR beta chains were confirmed in vitro to be specific for cytomegalovirus antigens. A later analysis lacked HLA typing for the validation cohort, so it scored co-occurrence in that cohort across all 110 or so repertoires.

Library method: the immunoSEQ multiplex PCR assay. In the authors' own workflow: A statistical classification framework was built to diagnose cytomegalovirus status from the catalog of TCR beta chain sequences. TCRdb's version of the immuneACCESS table is confined to in-frame rearrangements and falls short of the full clone set. An unresolved V gene accounts for under half of the shortfall where checked; the remainder is of unknown origin. Clone size and V and J calls were adopted from that table, with D and trimming inferred from the DNA. This sample is represented by some 170,000 clones; about 85% of them were singletons. Clones ranked in the top ten supply 2% to 2.5% of the sample. About this clone itself: It lacks a known antigen. No qualities accompany the bases; no much larger clone lies one base away.

Sequencing was done on a sample of PBMCs. This receptor was obtained from a man aged 25 to 45 in good health and CMV-seropositive. The rearranged chain carries TRBV2 and TRBJ2-3; the D gene is possibly TRBD1, with 5 bases matching. The bases read TGTGCCAGCAGTGGACAGACGAGCAGGGTCCTCACAGATACGCAGTATTTT. Its translation reads: CASSGQTSRVLTDTQYF.